This T cell receptor (beta chain) derives from a study of regulatory T cells in long-lasting Graves disease. Study results and caveats: Whereas approximately 950 public clonotypes were shared by new patients, persistent patients shared more, at over 2,500.

Researchers made TCR beta libraries by using iRepertoire HTBI primers and running Arm-PCR on CDR3 regions. TCRdb used MiXCR to reprocess the multiplex PCR reads, holding one entry per CDR3 protein. The repertoire holds fewer than 400,000 distinct CDR3 sequences, 18% seen once, with around 37% in the top ten. The CDR3 loop spans 14 amino acids. CDR1 and CDR2 (germline): MGHDK, SYGVNS. Between the trimmed V and J ends, which lost 5 bases and 4 bases, there was a span of 11 bases. Time point: newly diagnosed GD, antithyroid drugs for less than 3 months. Extracted RNA from PBMCs served as the source of the TCR library. This clonotype was counted only a few times. Its target is not known.

The sample here was peripheral blood mononuclear cells (PBMCs), taken at new diagnosis, from a patient treated with antithyroid drugs. The chain employs TRBV25-1 and TRBJ2-2; D gene uncertain. The sequence came from a female donor with Graves disease. In DNA form, the CDR3 reads TGTGCCAGCAGTAACGTCGGCCCCACCGGGGAGCTGTTTTTT. Translation gives CASSNVGPTGELFF.